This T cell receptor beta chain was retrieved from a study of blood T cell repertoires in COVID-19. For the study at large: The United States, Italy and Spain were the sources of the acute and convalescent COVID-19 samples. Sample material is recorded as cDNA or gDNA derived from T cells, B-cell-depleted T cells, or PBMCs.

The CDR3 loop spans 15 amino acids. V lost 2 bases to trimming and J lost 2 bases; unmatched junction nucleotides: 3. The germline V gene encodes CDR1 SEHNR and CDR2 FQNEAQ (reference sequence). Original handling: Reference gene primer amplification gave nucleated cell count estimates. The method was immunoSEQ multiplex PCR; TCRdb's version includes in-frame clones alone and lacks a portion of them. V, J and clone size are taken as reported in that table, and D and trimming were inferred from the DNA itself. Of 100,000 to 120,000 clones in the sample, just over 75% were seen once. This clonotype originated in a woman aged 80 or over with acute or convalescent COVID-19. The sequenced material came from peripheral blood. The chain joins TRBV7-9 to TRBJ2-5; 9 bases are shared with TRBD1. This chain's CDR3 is CASSLWDRVQETQYF. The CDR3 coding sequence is TGTGCCAGCAGCTTATGGGACAGGGTTCAAGAGACCCAGTACTTC.